The rows below give T cell receptor beta chains drawn from one sample of a study of T cell responses to AZD1222 COVID-19 vaccine. Clones were sequenced by immunoSEQ multiplex PCR, and TCRdb holds only the in-frame ones, with some missing. The sample records approximately 45,000 clones, approximately 90% being singletons. The sample in question was peripheral blood, obtained 28 days after the second AZD1222 dose. The source of these receptors is an adult who received the AZD1222 COVID-19 vaccine. The CDR3 runs from the conserved cysteine through the conserved F or W. The D gene is left open where the match is weak. Only some rows state a clone size, as once, few, many or a class for expanded clones.

TRBJ2-1 | TRBV6-2/TRBV6-3 | TRBD2 | . | CASSIGGSGSWGGSYNEQFF | TGTGCCAGCAGCATCGGGGGTAGCGGGAGCTGGGGCGGATCCTACAATGAGCAGTTCTTC
TRBJ1-2 | TRBV19 | TRBD1 | . | CASSISSTGGPDGYTF | TGTGCCAGTAGTATATCATCGACAGGGGGCCCCGATGGCTACACCTTC
TRBJ2-3 | TRBV4-1 | . | . | CASSQGSDTQYF | TGCGCCAGCAGCCAGGGGTCAGATACGCAGTATTTT
TRBJ2-3 | TRBV3-1/TRBV3-2 | . | . | CASSQGRAFTQYF | TGTGCCAGCAGCCAAGGGCGAGCGTTTACGCAGTATTTT
TRBJ2-6 | TRBV2 | . | . | CASSRDRSGANVLTF | TGTGCCAGCAGCCGCGACAGATCTGGGGCCAACGTCCTGACTTTC
TRBJ2-7 | TRBV5-6 | TRBD1 | few | CASSLGTGEAYEQYF | TGTGCCAGCAGCCTAGGGACAGGAGAAGCCTACGAGCAGTACTTC
TRBJ2-1 | TRBV7-2 | . | few | CASSPTNYNEQFF | TGTGCCAGCAGCCCCACCAACTACAATGAGCAGTTCTTC
TRBJ1-2 | TRBV19 | . | . | CASSRTANYGYTF | TGTGCCAGTAGTAGGACAGCTAACTATGGCTACACCTTC
TRBJ2-2 | TRBV5-5 | . | . | CASRKGLQEGELFF | TGTGCCAGCAGAAAAGGACTCCAAGAAGGAGAGCTGTTTTTT
TRBJ2-7 | TRBV5-1 | . | . | CASSLAPGQPYEQYF | TGCGCCAGCAGCTTGGCCCCGGGACAACCCTACGAGCAGTACTTC
TRBJ1-6 | TRBV27 | TRBD1 | . | CARQGNNSPLHF | TGTGCCCGACAGGGCAATAATTCACCCCTCCACTTT
TRBJ1-2 | TRBV9 | . | . | CASSSTPRDNYGYTF | TGTGCCAGCAGCTCCACTCCGCGGGACAACTATGGCTACACCTTC
TRBJ2-6 | TRBV5-1 | TRBD1 | . | CASSPPGQLSGANVLTF | TGCGCCAGCAGCCCGCCGGGACAGCTCTCTGGGGCCAACGTCCTGACTTTC
TRBJ1-2 | TRBV5-1 | . | . | CASSLGQDYGYTF | TGCGCCAGCAGCTTGGGGCAAGACTATGGCTACACCTTC
TRBJ1-6 | TRBV5-1 | . | . | CASSLRMQGSYNSPLHF | TGCGCCAGCAGCTTGCGAATGCAAGGCTCCTATAATTCACCCCTCCACTTT
TRBJ2-1 | TRBV6-2/TRBV6-3 | . | . | CASSYGRASYNEQFF | TGTGCCAGCAGTTACGGCAGGGCCTCCTACAATGAGCAGTTCTTC
TRBJ1-3 | TRBV4-3 | . | . | CASSQIGSPSGNTIYF | TGCGCCAGCAGCCAGATAGGATCTCCCTCTGGAAACACCATATATTTT
TRBJ2-7 | TRBV15 | TRBD1 | . | CATSRDPGGGYEQYF | TGTGCCACCAGCAGAGATCCAGGGGGCGGGTACGAGCAGTACTTC
TRBJ2-7 | TRBV4-3 | TRBD2 | . | CASSQENSGIYEQYF | TGCGCCAGCAGCCAAGAAAATAGCGGGATCTACGAGCAGTACTTC
TRBJ1-1 | TRBV5-1 | TRBD1 | . | CASSTDRGRTEAFF | TGCGCCAGCAGCACGGACAGGGGGCGGACTGAAGCTTTCTTT
TRBJ1-5 | TRBV4-2 | . | . | CASSQDTVNQPQHF | TGTGCCAGCAGCCAAGACACTGTCAATCAGCCCCAGCATTTT
TRBJ1-6 | TRBV12-5 | TRBD1 | few | CASGLGTGNSPLHF | TGTGCTAGTGGTCTAGGGACAGGCAATTCACCCCTCCACTTT
TRBJ2-7 | TRBV5-1 | TRBD2 | . | CASSWAGAGAGEQYF | TGCGCCAGCAGCTGGGCTGGGGCGGGAGCGGGTGAGCAGTACTTC
TRBJ2-3 | TRBV7-2 | TRBD1 | . | CASSPDRGRDTQYF | TGTGCCAGCAGCCCTGACAGGGGGCGGGATACGCAGTATTTT
TRBJ2-7 | TRBV11-2 | . | . | CASSPWSGTAYEQYF | TGTGCCAGCAGCCCCTGGAGCGGAACCGCCTACGAGCAGTACTTC
TRBJ1-1 | TRBV15 | . | . | CATSRDPNPGAFF | TGTGCCACCAGCAGAGATCCGAATCCCGGCGCTTTCTTT